This T cell receptor beta chain was identified during a study of shared clonotypes between healthy human individuals. The CDR3 has 12 residues. Trimming left V 2 bases short and J 4 bases short, with 5 bases between. Germline CDR1 SGHTA, CDR2 FQGNSA. Here immunoSEQ multiplex PCR was the method, and the copy in TCRdb shows in-frame clones only, minus some. The sample has around 2,000,000 clones; 90% to 95% are singletons. Sequences were obtained from naive CD4+ T cells sorted from blood. Subset meaning: CD45RA+ positively selected. The receptor was isolated from a man between 18 and 29 years old in good health. The chain employs TRBV7-2 and TRBJ2-5; no clear D. The CDR3 DNA follows: TGTGCCAGCAGCTTAAGGTCAGAGACCCAGTACTTC. Translation: CASSLRSETQYF.